The source of this TCR beta chain is a study of cytomegalovirus exposure and HLA in healthy donors. Only one count was recorded for this clone. V gave up 4 bases and J gave up 5 bases; unmatched junction bases: 4. Germline CDR1 reads MDHEN; CDR2 reads SYDVKM. The CDR3 has 15 amino acids. The PCR contained 60 Vbeta and 13 Jbeta primers. Here immunoSEQ multiplex PCR was the method, and the copy in TCRdb shows in-frame clones only, minus some. The table shows about 160,000 clones, with under 90% occurring only once. The V call is TRBV28, the J call TRBJ1-4; 10 nucleotides agree with TRBD1. Sequencing input: PBMCs. This receptor was identified in a man between 18 and 35 years old in good health and CMV-seronegative. The CDR3 coding sequence is TGTGCCAGCAGTTCCAGGACAGGGGGAAATGAAAAACTGTTTTTT. Amino acid sequence: CASSSRTGGNEKLFF.